The sequence of this TCR beta chain was determined in a study of breast tumors, draining lymph nodes, adjacent tissues. Trimming shortened V by 5 bases and J by 0 bases, and 5 bases separated the two germline ends. The CDR3 totals 13 residues. Looked up from germline, CDR1 is KGHDR and CDR2 is SFDVKD. This clonotype came up many times. What it recognizes is unknown. Using its own MiXCR run on the multiplex PCR reads, TCRdb lists one record per CDR3 protein. The sample includes about 230,000 distinct CDR3 sequences, around 32% of them seen just once. Samples came from axillary lymph nodes draining the breast cancer. Study findings and constraints: Tumor T cell lymph node origin was a supported hypothesis, not proven.

The sample consisted of axillary lymph node tissue. The clonotype was recovered from a female donor with breast cancer. Some clones in this sample may be carry-over from other donors' samples. The chain employs TRBV24-1 and TRBJ2-3; no clear D. The CDR3 spells CATSGTSTDTQYF. CDR3 coding DNA: TGTGCCACCAGTGGAACTAGCACAGATACGCAGTATTTT.